This TCR beta chain was obtained from a study of control samples from healthy donors and cancer patients. This CDR3 has 13 amino acids. The V end was cut by 11 bases, the J end by 7 bases, with 15 bases between. Looked up from germline, CDR1 is SNHLY and CDR2 is FYNNEI. TCRdb's table, derived via immunoSEQ multiplex PCR, lists solely in-frame clones and lacks some. The table has more than 100,000 clones, about 91% seen once. This rearrangement joins TRBV2 to TRBJ1-6; a possible D gene is TRBD1 (6 bases). Sequenced input: blood. The clonotype was recovered from a man aged 18 to 29 in good health. As DNA, the CDR3 is TGTGCCTCCTCAGGGGAGTGGAATTCACCCCTCCACTTT. As protein: CASSGEWNSPLHF.